The 3 T cell receptor beta chains reported below all come from one sample, sequenced in a study of cytomegalovirus exposure and HLA in healthy donors. 13 Jbeta primers and 60 Vbeta primers were used for the PCR. Profiling relied on immunoSEQ multiplex PCR, and the TCRdb table lists in-frame clones only, not all of them. The table has 90,000 to 120,000 clones, over 60% seen once; the top ten hold approximately 3.7%. Sequences were obtained from PBMCs. The receptors shown here come from a female donor in good health and CMV-seropositive.

V and J are TRBV7-9 and TRBJ2-1, with D maybe TRBD2 (6 bases). The germline V gene encodes CDR1 SEHNR and CDR2 FQNEAQ (reference sequence). V was clipped by 7 bases and J by 10 bases, with 14 bases between them. This CDR3 spans 12 amino acids. The CDR3 spells CASTLGTQEQFF. The CDR3 DNA reads as TGTGCCAGCACCCTCGGGACTCAAGAGCAGTTCTTC.

The chain links TRBV5-1 to TRBJ2-5, with a weak D call TRBD1 (6 bases). Germline CDR1 SGHRS, CDR2 YFSETQ. The CDR3 is 20 amino acids. The ends were cut back, 3 bases at V and 4 bases at J, with 31 bases in the middle. CDR3 amino acids: CASSWGMGTLLTSAGETQYF. The CDR3 DNA reads TGCGCCAGCAGCTGGGGCATGGGGACATTACTCACCTCCGCGGGAGAGACCCAGTACTTC.

This clone was seen a handful of times. This sequence joins TRBV9 and TRBJ2-5, with TRBD1 identical over 11 bases. This CDR3 spans 15 amino acids. Germline lookup yields CDR1 SGDLS and CDR2 YYNGEE. V lost 4 bases and J lost 2; bases outside the gene matches: 4. This CDR3 reads CASSQGTGGQETQYF. CDR3 nucleotides: TGTGCCAGCAGCCAAGGGACAGGGGGTCAAGAGACCCAGTACTTC.